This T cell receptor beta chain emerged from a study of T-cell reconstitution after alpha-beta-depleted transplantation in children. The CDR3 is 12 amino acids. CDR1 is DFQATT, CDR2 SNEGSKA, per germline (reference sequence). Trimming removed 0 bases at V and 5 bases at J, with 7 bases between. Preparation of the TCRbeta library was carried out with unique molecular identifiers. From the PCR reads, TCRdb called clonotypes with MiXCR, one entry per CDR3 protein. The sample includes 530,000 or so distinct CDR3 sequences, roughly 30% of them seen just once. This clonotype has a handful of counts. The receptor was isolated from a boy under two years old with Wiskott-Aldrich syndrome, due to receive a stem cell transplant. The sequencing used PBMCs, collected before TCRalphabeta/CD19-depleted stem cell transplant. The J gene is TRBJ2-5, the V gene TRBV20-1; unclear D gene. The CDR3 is CSARDRIETQYF. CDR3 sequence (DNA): TGCAGTGCTAGAGATCGTATCGAGACCCAGTACTTC.